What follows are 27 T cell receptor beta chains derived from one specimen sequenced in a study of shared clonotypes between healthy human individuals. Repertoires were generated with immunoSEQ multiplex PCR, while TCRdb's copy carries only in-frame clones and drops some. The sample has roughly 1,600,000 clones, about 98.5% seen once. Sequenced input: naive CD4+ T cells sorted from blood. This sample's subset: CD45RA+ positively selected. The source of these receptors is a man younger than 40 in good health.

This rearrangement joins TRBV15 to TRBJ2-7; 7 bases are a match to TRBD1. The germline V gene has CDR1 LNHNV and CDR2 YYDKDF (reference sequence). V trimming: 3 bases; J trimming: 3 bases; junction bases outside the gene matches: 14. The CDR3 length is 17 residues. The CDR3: CATSSSKTGTVIYEQYF. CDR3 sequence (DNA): TGTGCCACCAGCAGCTCCAAAACCGGGACAGTCATCTACGAGCAGTACTTC.

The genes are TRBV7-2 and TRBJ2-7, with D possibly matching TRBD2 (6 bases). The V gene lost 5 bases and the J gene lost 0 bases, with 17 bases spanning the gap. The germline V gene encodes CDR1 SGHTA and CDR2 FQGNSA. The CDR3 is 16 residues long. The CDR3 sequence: CASSVDGAGSSYEQYF. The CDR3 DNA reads TGTGCCAGCAGCGTCGATGGAGCGGGCAGCTCCTACGAGCAGTACTTC.

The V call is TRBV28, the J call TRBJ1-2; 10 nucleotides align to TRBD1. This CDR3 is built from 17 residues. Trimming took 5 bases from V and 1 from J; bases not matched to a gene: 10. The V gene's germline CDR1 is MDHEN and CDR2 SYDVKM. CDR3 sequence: CASSRRQGAQSNYGYTF. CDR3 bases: TGTGCCAGCAGTCGGAGACAGGGGGCCCAAAGTAACTATGGCTACACCTTC.

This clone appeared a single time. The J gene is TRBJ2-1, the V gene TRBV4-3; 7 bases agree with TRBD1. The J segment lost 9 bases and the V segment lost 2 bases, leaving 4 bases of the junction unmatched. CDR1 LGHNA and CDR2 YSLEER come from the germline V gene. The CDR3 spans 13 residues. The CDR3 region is CASSQNRGAEQFF. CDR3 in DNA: TGCGCCAGCAGCCAAAACAGGGGTGCTGAGCAGTTCTTC.

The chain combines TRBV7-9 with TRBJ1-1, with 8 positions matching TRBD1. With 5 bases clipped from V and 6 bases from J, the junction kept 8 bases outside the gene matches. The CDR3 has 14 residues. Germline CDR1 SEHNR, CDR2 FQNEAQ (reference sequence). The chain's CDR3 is CASSIDRGVPEAFF. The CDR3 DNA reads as TGTGCCAGCAGCATAGACAGGGGTGTTCCTGAAGCTTTCTTT. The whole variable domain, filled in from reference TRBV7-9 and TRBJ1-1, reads DTGVSQNPRHKITKRGQNVTFRCDPISEHNRLYWYRQTLGQGPEFLTYFQNEAQLEKSRLLSDRFSAERPKGSFSTLEIQRTEQGDSAMYLCASSIDRGVPEAFFGQGTRLTVV.

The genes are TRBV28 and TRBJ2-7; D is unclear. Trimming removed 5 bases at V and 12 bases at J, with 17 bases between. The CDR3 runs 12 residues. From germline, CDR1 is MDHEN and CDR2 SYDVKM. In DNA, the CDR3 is TGTGCCAGCAGTCCCCTAGAATGGAGCTGGTACTTC. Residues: CASSPLEWSWYF. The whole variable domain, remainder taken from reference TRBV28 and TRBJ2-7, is DVKVTQSSRYLVKRTGEKVFLECVQDMDHENMFWYRQDPGLGLRLIYFSYDVKMKEKGDIPEGYSVSREKKERFSLILESASTNQTSMYLCASSPLEWSWYFGPGTRLTVT.

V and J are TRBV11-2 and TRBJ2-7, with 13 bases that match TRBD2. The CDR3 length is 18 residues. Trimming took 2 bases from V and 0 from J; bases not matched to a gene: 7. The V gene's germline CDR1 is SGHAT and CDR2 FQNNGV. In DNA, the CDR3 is TGTGCCAGCAGCTTAATCGGACTAGCGGGAGACCTCTCCTACGAGCAGTACTTC. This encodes CASSLIGLAGDLSYEQYF.

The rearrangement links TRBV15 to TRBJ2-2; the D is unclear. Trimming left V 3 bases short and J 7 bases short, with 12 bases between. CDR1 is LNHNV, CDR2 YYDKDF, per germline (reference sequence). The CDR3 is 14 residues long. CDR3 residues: CATSRGLVIGELFF. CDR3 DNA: TGTGCCACCAGCAGGGGCTTGGTTATCGGGGAGCTGTTTTTT.

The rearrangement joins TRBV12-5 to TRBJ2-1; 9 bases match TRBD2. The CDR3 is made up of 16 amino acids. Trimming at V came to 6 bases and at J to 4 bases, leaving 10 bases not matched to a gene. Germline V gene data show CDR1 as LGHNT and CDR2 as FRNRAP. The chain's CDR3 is CASGGTGTSRYNEQFF. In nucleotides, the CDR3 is TGTGCTAGTGGGGGAACCGGGACTAGCAGGTACAATGAGCAGTTCTTC.

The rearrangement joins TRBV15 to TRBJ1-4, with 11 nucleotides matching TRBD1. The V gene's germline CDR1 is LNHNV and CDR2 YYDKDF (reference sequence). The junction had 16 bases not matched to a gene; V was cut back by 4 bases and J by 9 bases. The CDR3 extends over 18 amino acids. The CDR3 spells CATSTRTGGLDPQQKLFF. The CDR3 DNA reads TGTGCCACCAGCACAAGGACAGGGGGCTTGGACCCCCAACAAAAACTGTTTTTT.

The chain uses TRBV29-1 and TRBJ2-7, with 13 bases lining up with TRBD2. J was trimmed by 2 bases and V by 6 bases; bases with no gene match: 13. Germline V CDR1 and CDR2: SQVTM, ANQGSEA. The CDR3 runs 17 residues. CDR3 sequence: CSVDAGLAGVSPYEQYF. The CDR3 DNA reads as TGCAGCGTGGATGCTGGACTAGCGGGAGTTAGTCCCTACGAGCAGTACTTC.

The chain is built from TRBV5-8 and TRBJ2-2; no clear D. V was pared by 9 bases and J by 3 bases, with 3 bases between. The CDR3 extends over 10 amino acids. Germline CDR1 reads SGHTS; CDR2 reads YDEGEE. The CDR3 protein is CATHTGELFF. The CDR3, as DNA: TGTGCCACCCACACCGGGGAGCTGTTTTTT.

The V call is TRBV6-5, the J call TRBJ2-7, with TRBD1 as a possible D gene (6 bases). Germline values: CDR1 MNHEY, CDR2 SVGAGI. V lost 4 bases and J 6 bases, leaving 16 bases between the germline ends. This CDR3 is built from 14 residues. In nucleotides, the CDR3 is TGTGCCAGCAGTTTCGGGACACCGCAGTCCGAGCAGTACTTC. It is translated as CASSFGTPQSEQYF.

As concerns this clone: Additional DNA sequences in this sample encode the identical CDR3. CDR3 amino acids: CASSVDSGPYEQYF. In DNA, the CDR3 is TGTGCCAGCAGCGTTGATAGCGGCCCCTACGAGCAGTACTTC. The J gene is TRBJ2-7, the V gene TRBV9; D possibly corresponds to TRBD2 (6 bases). Trimming cost V 2 bases and J 2 bases, with 11 bases left between them. The CDR3 covers 14 residues. Germline assignment: CDR1 SGDLS and CDR2 YYNGEE. The whole variable domain, remainder taken from reference TRBV9 and TRBJ2-7, is DSGVTQTPKHLITATGQRVTLRCSPRSGDLSVYWYQQSLDQGLQFLIQYYNGEERAKGNILERFSAQQFPDLHSELNLSSLELGDSALYFCASSVDSGPYEQYFGPGTRLTVT.

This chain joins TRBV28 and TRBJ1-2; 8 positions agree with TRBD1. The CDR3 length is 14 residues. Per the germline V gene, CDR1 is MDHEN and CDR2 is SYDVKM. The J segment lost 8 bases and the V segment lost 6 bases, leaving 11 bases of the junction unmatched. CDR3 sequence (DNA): TGTGCCAGCAGGGGTTACGGGACAGGAGGAGGCTACACCTTC. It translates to CASRGYGTGGGYTF.

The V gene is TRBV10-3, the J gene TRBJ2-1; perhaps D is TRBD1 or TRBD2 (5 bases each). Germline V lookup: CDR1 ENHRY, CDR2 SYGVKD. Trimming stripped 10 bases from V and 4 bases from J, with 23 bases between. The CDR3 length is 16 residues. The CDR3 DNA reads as TGTGCCACCTCCAGCTCTCGGGACGCGAGGTACAATGAGCAGTTCTTC. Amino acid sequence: CATSSSRDARYNEQFF.

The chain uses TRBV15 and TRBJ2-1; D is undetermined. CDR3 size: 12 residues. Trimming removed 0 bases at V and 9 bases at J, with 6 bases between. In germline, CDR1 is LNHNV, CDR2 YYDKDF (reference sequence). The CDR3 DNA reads TGTGCCACCAGCAGAGACCGGGTTGAGCAGTTCTTC. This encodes CATSRDRVEQFF.

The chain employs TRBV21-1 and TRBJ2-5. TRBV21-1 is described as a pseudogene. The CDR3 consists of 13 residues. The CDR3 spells CASSTRQQETQYF. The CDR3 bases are TGTGCCAGCAGCACAAGGCAGCAAGAGACCCAGTACTTC.

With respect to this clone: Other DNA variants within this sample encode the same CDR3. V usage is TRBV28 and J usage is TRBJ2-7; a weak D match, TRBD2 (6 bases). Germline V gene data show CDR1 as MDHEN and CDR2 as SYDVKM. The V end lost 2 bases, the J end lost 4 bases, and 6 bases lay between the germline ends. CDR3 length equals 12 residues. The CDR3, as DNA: TGTGCCAGCAGTTTAAGCGGGTACGAGCAGTACTTC. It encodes CASSLSGYEQYF.

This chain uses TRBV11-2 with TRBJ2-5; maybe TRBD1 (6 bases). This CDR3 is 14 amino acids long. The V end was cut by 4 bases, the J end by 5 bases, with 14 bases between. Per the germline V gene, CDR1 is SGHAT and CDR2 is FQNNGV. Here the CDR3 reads CASSSIQGRETQYF. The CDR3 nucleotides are TGTGCCAGCAGCTCAATACAGGGCCGGGAGACCCAGTACTTC. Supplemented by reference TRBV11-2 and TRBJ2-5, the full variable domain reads EAGVAQSPRYKIIEKRQSVAFWCNPISGHATLYWYQQILGQGPKLLIQFQNNGVVDDSQLPKDRFSAERLKGVDSTLKIQPAKLEDSAVYLCASSSIQGRETQYFGPGTRLLVL.

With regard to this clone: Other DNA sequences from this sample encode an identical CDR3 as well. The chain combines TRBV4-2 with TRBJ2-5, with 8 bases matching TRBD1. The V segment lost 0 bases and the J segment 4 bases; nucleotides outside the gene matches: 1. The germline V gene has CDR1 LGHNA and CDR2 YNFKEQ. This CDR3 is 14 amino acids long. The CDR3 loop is CASSQDGQGETQYF. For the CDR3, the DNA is TGTGCCAGCAGCCAAGACGGACAGGGAGAGACCCAGTACTTC.

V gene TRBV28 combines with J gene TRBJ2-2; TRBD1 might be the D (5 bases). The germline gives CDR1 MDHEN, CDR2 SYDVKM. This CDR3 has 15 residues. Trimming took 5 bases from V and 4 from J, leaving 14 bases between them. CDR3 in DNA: TGTGCCAGCAGTCCCGCAGACAGATTCACCGGGGAGCTGTTTTTT. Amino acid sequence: CASSPADRFTGELFF. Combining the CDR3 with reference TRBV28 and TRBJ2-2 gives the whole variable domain DVKVTQSSRYLVKRTGEKVFLECVQDMDHENMFWYRQDPGLGLRLIYFSYDVKMKEKGDIPEGYSVSREKKERFSLILESASTNQTSMYLCASSPADRFTGELFFGEGSRLTVL.

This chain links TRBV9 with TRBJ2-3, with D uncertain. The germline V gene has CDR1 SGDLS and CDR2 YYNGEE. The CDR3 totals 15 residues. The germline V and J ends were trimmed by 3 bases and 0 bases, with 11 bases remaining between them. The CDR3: CASSALRLSTDTQYF. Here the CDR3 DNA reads TGTGCCAGCAGCGCCCTTCGATTAAGCACAGATACGCAGTATTTT.

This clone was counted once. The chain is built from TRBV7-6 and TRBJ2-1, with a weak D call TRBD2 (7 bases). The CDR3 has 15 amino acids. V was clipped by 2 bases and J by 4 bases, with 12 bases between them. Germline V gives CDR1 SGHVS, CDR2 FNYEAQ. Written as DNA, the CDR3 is TGTGCCAGCAGCTTAACACAGGGAGGGTACAATGAGCAGTTCTTC. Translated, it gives CASSLTQGGYNEQFF.

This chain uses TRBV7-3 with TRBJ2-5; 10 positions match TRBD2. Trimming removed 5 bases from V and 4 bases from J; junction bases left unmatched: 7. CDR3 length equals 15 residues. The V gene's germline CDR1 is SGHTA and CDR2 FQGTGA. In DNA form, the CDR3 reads TGTGCCAGCAGCCCTCGGACTAGCGGAAGAGAGACCCAGTACTTC. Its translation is CASSPRTSGRETQYF.

The CDR3 spells CASSPVVGQGSSGANVLTF. In DNA form, the CDR3 reads TGTGCCAGCTCACCCGTCGTCGGACAGGGTAGCTCTGGGGCCAACGTCCTGACTTTC. The chain carries TRBV18 and TRBJ2-6, with 8 bases matching TRBD1. V trimming: 3 bases; J trimming: 0 bases; junction bases outside the gene matches: 10. Germline CDR1 and CDR2: KGHSH and LQKENI. This CDR3 has 19 residues.

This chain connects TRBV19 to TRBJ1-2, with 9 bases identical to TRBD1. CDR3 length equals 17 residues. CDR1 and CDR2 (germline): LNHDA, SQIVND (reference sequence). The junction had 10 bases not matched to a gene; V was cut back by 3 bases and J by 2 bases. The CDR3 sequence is CASSILGQGRDNYGYTF. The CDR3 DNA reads TGTGCCAGTAGTATTCTTGGACAGGGGAGGGACAACTATGGCTACACCTTC.